Shown below are 20 T cell receptor beta chains from a single sample sequenced in a study of shared clonotypes between healthy human individuals. CD8 cells classed as naive were CD45RO-negative and positively selected for CCR7, excluding terminally differentiated effector memory CD45RA+ cells. The repertoire was sequenced with immunoSEQ multiplex PCR; TCRdb's copy has only in-frame clones and lacks some. The table shows 450,000 to 700,000 clones, with nearly 97% occurring only once. Specimen: naive CD8+ T cells sorted from blood. Every receptor here comes from a woman younger than 45 in good health.

The J gene is TRBJ2-2, the V gene TRBV10-2; TRBD2 matches 7 bases. Germline trimming cut 5 bases from V and 7 bases from J; bases unmatched to any gene: 4. CDR1 WSHSY and CDR2 SAAADI come from the germline V gene. This CDR3 contains 13 residues. The CDR3 region is CASSFGTNGELFF. The DNA of the CDR3 is TGCGCCAGCAGTTTCGGGACTAACGGGGAGCTGTTTTTT.

This chain connects TRBV4-2 to TRBJ2-3; the D is unclear. Germline V lookup: CDR1 LGHNA, CDR2 YNFKEQ. The CDR3 runs to 16 residues. V shed 0 bases and J shed 2 bases, with 12 bases lying between them. The CDR3 protein is CASSQDYLINTDTQYF. The CDR3 DNA reads TGTGCCAGCAGCCAAGATTACCTAATAAACACAGATACGCAGTATTTT.

Comment on this clone: Additional DNA sequences in this sample encode the identical CDR3. V gene TRBV9 combines with J gene TRBJ2-7; 11 bases match TRBD1. The V and J ends lost 3 bases and 1 base, in that order; junction bases with no gene match: 3. The CDR3 runs 15 residues. The germline CDR1 and CDR2 sequences are SGDLS and YYNGEE. In DNA form, the CDR3 reads TGTGCCAGCAGCGCCGGGACAGGGGGATCCTACGAGCAGTACTTC. It specifies CASSAGTGGSYEQYF.

The sample holds one count of this clone. The chain uses TRBV5-1 and TRBJ2-7, with 9 bases fitting TRBD1. Unmatched junction bases numbered 2, after V lost 3 bases and J lost 4 bases. Per germline, CDR1 SGHRS and CDR2 YFSETQ. CDR3 size: 13 residues. As DNA, the CDR3 is TGCGCCAGCAGCTGGGACAGGGTTTACGAGCAGTACTTC. It yields the protein CASSWDRVYEQYF.

V usage is TRBV19 and J usage is TRBJ1-5; tentatively, D is TRBD1 (5 bases). The V and J ends lost 3 bases and 2 bases respectively, with 14 bases between them. The germline CDR1 and CDR2 sequences are LNHDA and SQIVND (reference sequence). The length of the CDR3 is 16 residues. For the CDR3, the DNA is TGTGCCAGTAGTATCGGTCAGGGAGGACGCAATCAGCCCCAGCATTTT. Translation gives CASSIGQGGRNQPQHF.

The genes are TRBV27 and TRBJ1-2; D is undetermined. The length of the CDR3 is 15 residues. Looked up from germline, CDR1 is MNHEY and CDR2 is SMNVEV (reference sequence). The V end lost 2 bases, the J end lost 5 bases, and 15 bases lay between the germline ends. For the CDR3, the DNA is TGTGCCAGCAGTTTAAGGGCAGCTGTGGGGTATGGCTACACCTTC. It translates to CASSLRAAVGYGYTF.

This chain connects TRBV6-5 to TRBJ1-6, with TRBD1 identical over 10 bases. Germline V CDR1 and CDR2: MNHEY, SVGAGI. The CDR3 is 14 amino acids. V gave up 6 bases and J gave up 10 bases; unmatched junction bases: 6. CDR3 amino acids: CASSPGTGVSPLHF. For the CDR3, the DNA is TGTGCCAGCAGCCCCGGGACAGGGGTATCACCCCTCCACTTT.

The chain employs TRBV11-2 and TRBJ2-5; D unresolved. CDR1 SGHAT and CDR2 FQNNGV come from the germline V gene. V lost 0 bases and J lost 5, with 13 bases in between. This CDR3 has 15 residues. The CDR3 DNA sequence: TGTGCCAGCAGCTTAGATGGAGAGCACGCGGAGACCCAGTACTTC. Amino acid sequence: CASSLDGEHAETQYF.

The chain links TRBV30 to TRBJ2-6; TRBD1 is a possible D gene (5 bases). This CDR3 has 17 amino acids. The V gene lost 2 bases and the J gene lost 4 bases, with 18 bases spanning the gap. Germline-derived CDR1 and CDR2 are GTSNPN and SVGIG (reference sequence). The CDR3 coding sequence is TGTGCCTGGAGTAATACAGGAGAGCTCTCCGGGGCCAACGTCCTGACTTTC. Translation gives CAWSNTGELSGANVLTF. The variable domain in full, completed from reference TRBV30 and TRBJ2-6, reads SQTIHQWPATLVQPVGSPLSLECTVEGTSNPNLYWYRQAAGRGLQLLFYSVGIGQISSEVPQNLSASRPQDRQFILSSKKLLLSDSGFYLCAWSNTGELSGANVLTFGAGSRLTVL.

About this clone: The identical CDR3 is also encoded by other nucleotide sequences in the sample. The chain has TRBV28 and TRBJ2-1; 8 bases are shared with TRBD2. Germline V gives CDR1 MDHEN, CDR2 SYDVKM. This CDR3 has 15 residues. The ends lost 2 bases at V and 2 bases at J; junction bases unmatched: 2. In DNA form, the CDR3 reads TGTGCCAGCAGTTTACCCGGGAGGGCCTACAATGAGCAGTTCTTC. Amino acid sequence: CASSLPGRAYNEQFF.

The V and J genes are TRBV6-5 and TRBJ2-7; TRBD2 might be the D (7 bases). V shed 5 bases and J shed 5 bases, with 19 bases lying between them. The CDR3 is made up of 15 amino acids. The germline V gene encodes CDR1 MNHEY and CDR2 SVGAGI. The DNA of the CDR3 is TGTGCCAGCAGTCAGCGGGACATATCTTCTCACGAGCAGTACTTC. Its protein product is CASSQRDISSHEQYF.

J is TRBJ2-1 and V is TRBV28; 10 bases line up with TRBD1. The CDR3 extends over 16 amino acids. With 1 base clipped from V and 8 bases from J, the junction kept 8 bases outside the gene matches. CDR1 and CDR2 (germline): MDHEN, SYDVKM. The CDR3 spells CASSLSGTGDGDEQFF. The CDR3 coding sequence is TGTGCCAGCAGTTTATCCGGGACAGGGGACGGGGATGAGCAGTTCTTC.

The chain couples TRBV9 to TRBJ2-7; D gene ambiguous. Germline lookup yields CDR1 SGDLS and CDR2 YYNGEE. Trimming pared 3 bases from V and 0 bases from J, leaving 4 bases between. The CDR3 is 12 amino acids. This CDR3 reads CASSDNSYEQYF. CDR3 nucleotides: TGTGCCAGCAGCGACAACTCCTACGAGCAGTACTTC.

The V gene is TRBV27, the J gene TRBJ2-1; TRBD1 agrees at 8 bases. Germline lookup yields CDR1 MNHEY and CDR2 SMNVEV (reference sequence). The CDR3 is 13 residues long. The trim removed 9 bases at V and 9 bases at J, leaving 10 bases unmatched. The chain's CDR3 is CASEDRGYSEQFF. The CDR3 bases are TGTGCCAGTGAAGACAGGGGCTATAGTGAGCAGTTCTTC.

This chain links TRBV28 with TRBJ1-5; D gene unclear. The V and J ends lost 2 bases and 2 bases respectively, with 7 bases between them. Germline CDR1 MDHEN, CDR2 SYDVKM. This CDR3 region has 14 residues. CDR3 in DNA: TGTGCCAGCAGTTTAAGGCCGCGCAATCAGCCCCAGCATTTT. It specifies CASSLRPRNQPQHF.

The chain joins TRBV7-8 to TRBJ2-1; the match to TRBD1 covers 9 bases. Germline CDR1 and CDR2: SGHVS and FQNEAQ. This CDR3 region has 17 residues. V lost 4 bases to trimming and J lost 7 bases; unmatched junction nucleotides: 14. The CDR3 region has the DNA TGTGCCAGCAGCTGGCTCTCCGGGACAGGGAACCCTAATGAGCAGTTCTTC. As protein: CASSWLSGTGNPNEQFF.

The chain recombines TRBV29-1 with TRBJ1-1; the D gene is possibly TRBD1 (6 bases). This CDR3 is 15 amino acids long. The germline CDR1 and CDR2 sequences are SQVTM and ANQGSEA. V lost 7 bases, J lost 0 bases, and 18 bases lay in between. CDR3 sequence reads: CSALQGRKLNTEAFF. The CDR3 DNA follows: TGCAGCGCGCTACAGGGTCGAAAGCTGAACACTGAAGCTTTCTTT. The whole variable domain, filled in from reference TRBV29-1 and TRBJ1-1, reads SAVISQKPSRDICQRGTSLTIQCQVDSQVTMMFWYRQQPGQSLTLIATANQGSEATYESGFVIDKFPISRPNLTFSTLTVSNMSPEDSSIYLCSALQGRKLNTEAFFGQGTRLTVV.

The chain uses TRBV6-5 and TRBJ2-2, with D tentatively TRBD2 (5 bases). This CDR3 comprises 14 residues. The germline V gene has CDR1 MNHEY and CDR2 SVGAGI. Trimming pared 6 bases from V and 6 bases from J, leaving 14 bases between. CDR3: CASRTGLAAGELFF. The CDR3 region has the DNA TGTGCCAGCAGGACCGGCCTAGCTGCCGGGGAGCTGTTTTTT.

Of note for this clone: Other DNA sequences in this sample translate to the same CDR3. The chain links TRBV7-3 to TRBJ1-2; the D gene is possibly TRBD1 (5 bases). V was pared by 2 bases and J by 3 bases, with 10 bases between. Germline V gene sequence: CDR1 SGHTA, CDR2 FQGTGA. The CDR3 spans 14 residues. CDR3 sequence: CASSLSGTDYGYTF. The CDR3 coding sequence is TGTGCCAGCAGCTTATCCGGGACGGACTATGGCTACACCTTC.

The chain employs TRBV27 and TRBJ2-1, with D hard to call. Germline CDR1 MNHEY, CDR2 SMNVEV (reference sequence). The CDR3 runs to 14 residues. Trimming removed 2 bases from V and 9 bases from J, with 14 bases in between. The CDR3 is CASSLAVGFGEQFF. CDR3 nucleotides: TGTGCCAGCAGTTTAGCTGTTGGGTTTGGTGAGCAGTTCTTC.